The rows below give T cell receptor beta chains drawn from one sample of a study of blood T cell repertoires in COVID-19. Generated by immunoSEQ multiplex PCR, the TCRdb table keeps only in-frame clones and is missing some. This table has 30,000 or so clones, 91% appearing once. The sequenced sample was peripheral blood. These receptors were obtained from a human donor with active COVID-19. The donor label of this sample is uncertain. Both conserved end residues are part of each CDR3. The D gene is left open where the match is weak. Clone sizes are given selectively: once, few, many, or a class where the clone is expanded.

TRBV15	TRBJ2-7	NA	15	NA	TGTGCCACCACCCTGGGGCAGGGGTTTCTCTACGAGCAGTACTTC	CATTLGQGFLYEQYF
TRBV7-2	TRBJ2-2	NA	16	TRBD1	TGTGCCAGCAGCCGTGGAGGACAGGGAAGATCCGGGGAGCTGTTTTTT	CASSRGGQGRSGELFF
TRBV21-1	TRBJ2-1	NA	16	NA	TGTGCCAGCAGCCCCCAGACAGGGGGCTCCTACAATGAGCAGTTCTTC	CASSPQTGGSYNEQFF
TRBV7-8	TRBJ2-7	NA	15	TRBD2	TGTGCCAGCAGTAATTTAGCGGGAGGGCCGGGGGAGCAGTACTTC	CASSNLAGGPGEQYF
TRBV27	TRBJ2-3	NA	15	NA	TGTGCCAGCAGTCCAAGGGGGGGCCATGGAGATACGCAGTATTTT	CASSPRGGHGDTQYF
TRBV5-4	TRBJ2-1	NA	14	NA	TGTGCCAGCAGCGCCTACGGGGCCTACAATGAGCAGTTCTTC	CASSAYGAYNEQFF
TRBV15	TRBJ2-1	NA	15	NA	TGTGCCACCAGCTCCGGCAGGGATTCCTACAATGAGCAGTTCTTC	CATSSGRDSYNEQFF
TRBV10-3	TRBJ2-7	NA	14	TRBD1	TGTGCCACTTACCGGGACAGGACTTCCTACGAGCAGTACTTC	CATYRDRTSYEQYF
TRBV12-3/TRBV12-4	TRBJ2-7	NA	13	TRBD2	TGTGCCAGCAGTTCGGGACTAAATCATGAGCAGTACTTC	CASSSGLNHEQYF
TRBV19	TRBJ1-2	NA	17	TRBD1	TGTGCCAGCCAAAAATCCCCACAGAGACAGGGTAACTATGGCTACACCTTC	CASQKSPQRQGNYGYTF
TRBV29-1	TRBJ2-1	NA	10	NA	TGCAGCGTTTGGGCCAATGAGCAGTTCTTC	CSVWANEQFF
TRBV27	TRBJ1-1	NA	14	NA	TGTGCCAGCAGTTCCCGGACAGTGAACACTGAAGCTTTCTTT	CASSSRTVNTEAFF
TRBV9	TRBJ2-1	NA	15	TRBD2	TGTGCCAGCAGCGTTCGGGGGACTAGGAGGGATGAGCAGTTCTTC	CASSVRGTRRDEQFF
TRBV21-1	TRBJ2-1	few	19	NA	TGTGCCAGCAGCAAAGCTGCACCTCCTAGCGGGGGGCCCTACAATGAGCAGTTCTTC	CASSKAAPPSGGPYNEQFF
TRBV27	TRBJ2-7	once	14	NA	TGTGCCAGCAGTTTATCCCTCCCCCCCTACGAGCAGTACTTC	CASSLSLPPYEQYF
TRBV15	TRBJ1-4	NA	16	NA	TGTGCCACCAGCAGAGATAGACCAGGCACTAATGAAAAACTGTTTTTT	CATSRDRPGTNEKLFF
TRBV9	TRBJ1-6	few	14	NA	TGTGCCAGCAGCGTAGGCAGCGGAAATTCACCCCTCCACTTT	CASSVGSGNSPLHF
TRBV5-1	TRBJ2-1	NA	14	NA	TGCGCCAGCAGCTTGGACAGCTCCTACAATGAGCAGTTCTTC	CASSLDSSYNEQFF
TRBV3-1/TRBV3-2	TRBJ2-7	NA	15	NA	TGTGCCAGCAGCCACACTCGGGGACTGAATTACGAGCAGTACTTC	CASSHTRGLNYEQYF
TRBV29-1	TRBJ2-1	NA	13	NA	TGCAGCCAAATTGGTGGTAGCAGGGATGAGCAGTTCTTC	CSQIGGSRDEQFF
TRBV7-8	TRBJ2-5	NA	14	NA	TGTGCCAGCAGCTTAGTAGCCTACCAAGAGACCCAGTACTTC	CASSLVAYQETQYF
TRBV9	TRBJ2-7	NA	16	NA	TGTGCCAGCAGCGTAGAGGGATGGACAGAAGTGGGCGAGCAGTACTTC	CASSVEGWTEVGEQYF
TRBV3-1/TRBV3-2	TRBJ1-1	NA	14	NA	TGTGCCAGCAGCCAAGATCCCGGGGGATCTGAAGCTTTCTTT	CASSQDPGGSEAFF
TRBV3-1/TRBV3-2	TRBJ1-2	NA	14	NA	TGTGCCAGCAGCCAAGCAGATGCTAACTATGGCTACACCTTC	CASSQADANYGYTF
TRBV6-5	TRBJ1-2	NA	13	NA	TGTGCCAGCAGTTACTCGGGGGCGCAGGGCTACACCTTC	CASSYSGAQGYTF
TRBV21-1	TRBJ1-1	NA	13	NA	TGTGCCAGCAGCAAGGGGAGGCACACTGAAGCTTTCTTT	CASSKGRHTEAFF
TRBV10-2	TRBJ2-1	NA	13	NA	TGCGCCAGCAGTGATGGGCGTTCCAATGAGCAGTTCTTC	CASSDGRSNEQFF
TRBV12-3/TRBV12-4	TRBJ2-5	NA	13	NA	TGTGCCAGCAGTTTCCCCCCGGGAGAGACCCAGTACTTC	CASSFPPGETQYF
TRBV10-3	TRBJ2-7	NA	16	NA	TGTGCCATCAGTGAGTCGGGGGCGGGAGCGGGCTACGAGCAGTACTTC	CAISESGAGAGYEQYF
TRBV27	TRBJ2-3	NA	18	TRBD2	TGTGCCAGCAGTTTAAAGGCTAGCGGGAGTGTGGGGACAGATACGCAGTATTTT	CASSLKASGSVGTDTQYF
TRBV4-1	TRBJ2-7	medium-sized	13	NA	TGCGCCAGCAGCCAAGAGAGCAAAGACGAGCAGTACTTC	CASSQESKDEQYF
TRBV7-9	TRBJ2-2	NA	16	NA	TGTGCCAGCAGCCTCTACAGGACCTTGAACACCGGGGAGCTGTTTTTT	CASSLYRTLNTGELFF
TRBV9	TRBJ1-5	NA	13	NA	TGTGCCAGCAGCGATGCGGGGGGTCAGCCCCAGCATTTT	CASSDAGGQPQHF
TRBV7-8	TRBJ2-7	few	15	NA	TGTGCCAGCAGCTTAGGTACTAGCTTCCACTACGAGCAGTACTTC	CASSLGTSFHYEQYF
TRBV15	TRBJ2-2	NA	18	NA	TGTGCCACCAGCAGAGAGCGGTCCTCGGTCAGACTTCCTGAGGAGCTGTTTTTT	CATSRERSSVRLPEELFF
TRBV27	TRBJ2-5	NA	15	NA	TGTGCCAGCAGCCCCTCCGGTCCAACTCTTTTTGCCCAGTACTTC	CASSPSGPTLFAQYF
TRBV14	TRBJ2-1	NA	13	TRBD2	TGTGCCAGCAGCCTTAGCGGGGGGGCCTGGCAGTTCTTC	CASSLSGGAWQFF
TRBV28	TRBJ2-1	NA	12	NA	TGTGCCAGCGAGACTAGTAGCAATGAGCAGTTCTTC	CASETSSNEQFF
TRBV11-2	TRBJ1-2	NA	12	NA	TGTGCCAGCAGCCGGTCTAGCTATGGCTACACCTTC	CASSRSSYGYTF
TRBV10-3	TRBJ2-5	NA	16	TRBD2	TGTGCCATCAGTGACCCAGCGGGGGCTCGGAGAGAGACCCAGTACTTC	CAISDPAGARRETQYF
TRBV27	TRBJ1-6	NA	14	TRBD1	TGTGCCAGCAGTTTGGGGACAGGGAGTTCACCCCTCCACTTT	CASSLGTGSSPLHF